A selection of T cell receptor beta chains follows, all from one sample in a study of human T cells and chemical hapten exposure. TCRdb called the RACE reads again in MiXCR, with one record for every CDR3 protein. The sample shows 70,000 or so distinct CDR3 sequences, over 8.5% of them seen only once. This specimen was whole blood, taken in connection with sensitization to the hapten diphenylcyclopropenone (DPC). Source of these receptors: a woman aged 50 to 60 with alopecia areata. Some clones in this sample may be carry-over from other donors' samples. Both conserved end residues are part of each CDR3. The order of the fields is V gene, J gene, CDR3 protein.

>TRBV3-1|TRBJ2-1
CASSPPPPLAVTYNEQFF
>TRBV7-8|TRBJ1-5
CASSLVNRNQPQHF
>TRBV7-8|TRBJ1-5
CASSLVPGRPQHF
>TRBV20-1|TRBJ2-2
CSAVRHTNTGELFF
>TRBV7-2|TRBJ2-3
CASSLAPLAGGPDTQYF
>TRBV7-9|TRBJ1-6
CASSYRGTPLESPLHF
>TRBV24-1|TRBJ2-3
CATSDSARLITDTQYF
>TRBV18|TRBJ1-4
CASSPNNAEKLFF
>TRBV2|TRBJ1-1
CASRPPGQRNTEAFF
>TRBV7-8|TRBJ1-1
CASSSNRGLTEAFF
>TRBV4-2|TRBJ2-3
CASSQGGSPDTQYF
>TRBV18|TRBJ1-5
CASSPQGYQPQHF
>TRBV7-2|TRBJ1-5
CASSLDPDQPQHF
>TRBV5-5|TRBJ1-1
CASSFGMRESTEAFF
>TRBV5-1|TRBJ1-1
CASKKEGTEAFF
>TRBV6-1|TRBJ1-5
CASSESDSPGQPQHF
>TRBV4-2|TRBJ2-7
CASSQDSGLEQYF
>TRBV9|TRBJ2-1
CASSVPTGRVLNEQFF
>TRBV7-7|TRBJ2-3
CASSLGGLAGGDTQYF
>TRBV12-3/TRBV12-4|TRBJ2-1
CASSSDRGGEQFF
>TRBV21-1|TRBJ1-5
CASSCGGGYSNQPQHF
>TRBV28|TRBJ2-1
CASSPQQSWQFF
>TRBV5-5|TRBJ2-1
CASSRGQLYNEQFF
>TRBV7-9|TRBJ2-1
CASSLGRNRGISNEQFF
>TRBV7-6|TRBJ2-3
CASSSTTSGGAREYF
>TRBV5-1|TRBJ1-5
CASSPTRQGNQPQHF